The rows below give T cell receptor beta chains drawn from one sample of a study of T-cell reconstitution after alpha-beta-depleted transplantation in children. From the PCR reads, TCRdb called clonotypes with MiXCR, one entry per CDR3 protein. The table has more than 75,000 distinct CDR3 sequences, less than 25% seen once. The specimen comprised PBMCs, sampled before TCRalphabeta/CD19-depleted stem cell transplant. The source is a boy aged 2 to 9 with acute lymphoblastic leukemia, due to receive a stem cell transplant. CDR3s include the opening cysteine and the closing phenylalanine or tryptophan. The D gene is left open where the match is weak. The size field is filled for only some rows; it gives once, few, many or a size class.

cdr3_nt cdr3_aa v_call clone_size d_call j_call
TGTGCCAGCAGTTTCCGGCCGGGGACAGATACGCAGTATTTT CASSFRPGTDTQYF TRBV28 NA NA TRBJ2-3
TGTGCCAGCAGTTTGTATCAGTCAGGAGGCTACACCTTC CASSLYQSGGYTF TRBV28 NA NA TRBJ1-2
TGTGCCAGCAGTGACTCCACTCAACGGATATACCACACCTTC CASSDSTQRIYHTF TRBV25-1 NA NA TRBJ1-2
TGCAGCGCCCGGAGAGGGGTCGACAACGGGATTCAGTACTTC CSARRGVDNGIQYF TRBV29-1 few NA TRBJ2-4
TGCGCCAGCAGCCTGATTCCCCGGTGGCTAGCGGAGGGACTAGCCAAAAACATTCAGTACTTC CASSLIPRWLAEGLAKNIQYF TRBV4-1 few TRBD2 TRBJ2-4
TGTGCCAGCACCACTTTGGCACAACTGGCCAATGAGCAGTTCTTC CASTTLAQLANEQFF TRBV28 few NA TRBJ2-1
TGCAGTGCCCGCCGCGGGAGGGCTAATGACAATGAGCAGTTCTTC CSARRGRANDNEQFF TRBV20-1 few TRBD2 TRBJ2-1
TGTGCCAGCAGTTACAACGGAGAAAGCTATGGCTACACCTTC CASSYNGESYGYTF TRBV6-2/TRBV6-3 few NA TRBJ1-2
TGTGCCAGCGGCCACGGGACAGGGAAAGAGACCCAGTACTTC CASGHGTGKETQYF TRBV19 NA TRBD1 TRBJ2-5
TGTGCCAGCAGCTTAATGACAGACAATGAAAAACTGTTTTTT CASSLMTDNEKLFF TRBV7-6 NA NA TRBJ1-4